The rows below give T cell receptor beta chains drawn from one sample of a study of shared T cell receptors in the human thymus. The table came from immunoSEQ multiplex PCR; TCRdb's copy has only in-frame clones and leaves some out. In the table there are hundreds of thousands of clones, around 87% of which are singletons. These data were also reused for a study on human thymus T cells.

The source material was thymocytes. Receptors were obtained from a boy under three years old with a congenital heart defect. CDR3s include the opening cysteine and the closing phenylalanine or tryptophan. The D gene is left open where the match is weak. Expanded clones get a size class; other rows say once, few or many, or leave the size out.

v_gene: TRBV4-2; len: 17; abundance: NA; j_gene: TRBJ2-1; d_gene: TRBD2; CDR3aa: CASSQFLAGEVHNEQFF; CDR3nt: TGTGCCAGCAGCCAATTCCTAGCGGGAGAGGTCCACAATGAGCAGTTCTTC
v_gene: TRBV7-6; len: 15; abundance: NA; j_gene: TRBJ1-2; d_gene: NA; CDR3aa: CASSLDSTRNYGYTF; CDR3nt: TGTGCCAGCAGCTTAGACAGCACACGCAACTATGGCTACACCTTC
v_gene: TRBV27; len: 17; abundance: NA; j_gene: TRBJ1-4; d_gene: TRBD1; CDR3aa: CASSPYVRGTEDEKLFF; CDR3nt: TGTGCCAGCAGTCCATACGTCAGGGGGACTGAGGATGAAAAACTGTTTTTT
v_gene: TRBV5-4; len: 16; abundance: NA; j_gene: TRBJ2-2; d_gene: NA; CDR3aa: CASSLESRADTGELFF; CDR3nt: TGTGCCAGCAGCTTGGAGAGCAGGGCGGACACCGGGGAGCTGTTTTTT
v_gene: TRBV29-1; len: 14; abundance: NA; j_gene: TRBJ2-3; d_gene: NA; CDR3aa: CSVEHEGGTDTQYF; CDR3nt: TGCAGCGTTGAACACGAGGGAGGCACAGATACGCAGTATTTT
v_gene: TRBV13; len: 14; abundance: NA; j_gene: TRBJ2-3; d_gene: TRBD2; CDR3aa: CASSVTSGGDTQYF; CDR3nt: TGTGCCAGCAGCGTCACTAGCGGAGGGGATACGCAGTATTTT
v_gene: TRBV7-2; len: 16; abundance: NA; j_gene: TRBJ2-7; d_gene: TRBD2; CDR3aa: CASSLVGTSGNYEQYF; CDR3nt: TGTGCCAGCAGCTTAGTGGGGACTAGCGGGAACTACGAGCAGTACTTC
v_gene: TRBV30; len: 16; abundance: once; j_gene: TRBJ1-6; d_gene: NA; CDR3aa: CAWSVLGSSYNSPLHF; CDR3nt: TGTGCCTGGAGTGTACTAGGGAGCTCCTATAATTCCCCCCTCCACTTT
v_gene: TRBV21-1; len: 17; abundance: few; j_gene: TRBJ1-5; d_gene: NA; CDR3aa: CASSKEWADYSNQPQHF; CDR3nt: TGTGCCAGCAGCAAAGAATGGGCGGACTATAGCAATCAGCCCCAGCATTTT
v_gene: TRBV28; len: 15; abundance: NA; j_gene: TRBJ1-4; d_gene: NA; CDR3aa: CASSLHRELNEKLFF; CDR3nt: TGTGCCAGCAGCCTGCACCGGGAGTTGAATGAAAAACTGTTTTTT
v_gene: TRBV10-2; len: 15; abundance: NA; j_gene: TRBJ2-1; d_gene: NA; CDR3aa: CASRRLGGRSDEQFF; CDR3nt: TGCGCCAGCAGACGCCTAGGTGGGAGAAGCGATGAGCAGTTCTTC
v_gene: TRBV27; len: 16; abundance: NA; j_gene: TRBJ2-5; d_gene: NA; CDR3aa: CASSFRAGGVQETQYF; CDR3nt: TGTGCCAGCAGTTTCAGGGCTGGCGGAGTCCAAGAGACCCAGTACTTC
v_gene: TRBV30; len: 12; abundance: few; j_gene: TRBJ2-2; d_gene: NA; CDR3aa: CAWTGGTGELFF; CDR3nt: TGTGCCTGGACAGGCGGGACCGGGGAGCTGTTTTTT
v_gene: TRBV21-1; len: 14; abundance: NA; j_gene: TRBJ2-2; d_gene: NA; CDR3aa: CASSEDAITGELFF; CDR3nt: TGTGCCAGCAGCGAAGACGCTATCACCGGGGAGCTGTTTTTT
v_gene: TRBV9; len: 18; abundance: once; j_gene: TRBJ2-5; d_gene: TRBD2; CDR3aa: CASSAPYSAGVAGETQYF; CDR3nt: TGTGCCAGCAGCGCCCCTTACTCTGCTGGTGTAGCGGGGGAGACCCAGTACTTC
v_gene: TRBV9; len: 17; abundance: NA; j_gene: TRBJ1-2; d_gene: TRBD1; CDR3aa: CASSARQGAGPNYGYTF; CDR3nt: TGTGCCAGCAGCGCGAGACAGGGGGCTGGCCCCAACTATGGCTACACCTTC
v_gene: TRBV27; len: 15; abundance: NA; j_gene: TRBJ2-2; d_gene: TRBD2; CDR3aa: CASSSSGANTGELFF; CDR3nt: TGTGCCAGCAGTTCCAGCGGGGCCAACACCGGGGAGCTGTTTTTT
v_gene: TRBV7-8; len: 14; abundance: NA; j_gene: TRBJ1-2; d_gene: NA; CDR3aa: CASSPRAGPYGYTF; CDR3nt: TGTGCCAGCAGCCCTAGAGCAGGGCCCTATGGCTACACCTTC
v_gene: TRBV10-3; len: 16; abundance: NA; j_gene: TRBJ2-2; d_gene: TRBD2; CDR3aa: CAIRGSGGAVSGELFF; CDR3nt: TGTGCCATCAGAGGTAGCGGGGGGGCTGTCTCCGGGGAGCTGTTTTTT
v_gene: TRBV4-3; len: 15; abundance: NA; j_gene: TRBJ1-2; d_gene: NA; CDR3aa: CASSQEWEYYYGYTF; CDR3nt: TGCGCCAGCAGCCAAGAGTGGGAGTATTACTATGGCTACACCTTC
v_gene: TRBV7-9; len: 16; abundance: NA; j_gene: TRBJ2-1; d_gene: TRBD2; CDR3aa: CASSLGREGTYNEQFF; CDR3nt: TGTGCCAGCAGCTTAGGGCGGGAGGGGACCTACAATGAGCAGTTCTTC
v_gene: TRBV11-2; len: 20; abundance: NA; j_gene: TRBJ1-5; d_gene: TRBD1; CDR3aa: CASSLDPLRLRDSIYQPQHF; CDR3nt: TGTGCCAGCAGCTTAGACCCTCTCCGATTACGGGACAGTATTTATCAGCCCCAGCATTTT
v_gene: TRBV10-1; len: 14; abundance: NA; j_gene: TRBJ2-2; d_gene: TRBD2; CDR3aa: CASGELAGTGELFF; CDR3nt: TGCGCCAGCGGCGAACTAGCGGGGACCGGGGAGCTGTTTTTT
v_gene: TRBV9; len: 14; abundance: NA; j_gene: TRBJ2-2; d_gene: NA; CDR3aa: CASSVGGGAGELFF; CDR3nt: TGTGCCAGCAGCGTAGGAGGAGGGGCCGGGGAGCTGTTTTTT
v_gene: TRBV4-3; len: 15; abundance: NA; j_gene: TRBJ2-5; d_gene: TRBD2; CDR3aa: CASSHQGLAKETQYF; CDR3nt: TGCGCCAGCAGCCATCAGGGACTAGCGAAAGAGACCCAGTACTTC
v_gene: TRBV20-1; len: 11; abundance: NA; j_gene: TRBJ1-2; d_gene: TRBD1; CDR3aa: CSASEGAGYTF; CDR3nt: TGCAGTGCTAGCGAGGGGGCCGGCTACACCTTC
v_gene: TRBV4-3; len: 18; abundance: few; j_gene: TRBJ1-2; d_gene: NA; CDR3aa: CASSQEAGRVSLNYGYTF; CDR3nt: TGCGCCAGCAGCCAAGAGGCTGGCAGGGTATCCCTCAACTATGGCTACACCTTC
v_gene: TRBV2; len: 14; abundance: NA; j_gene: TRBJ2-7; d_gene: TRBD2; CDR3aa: CASSGTSGSYEQYF; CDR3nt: TGTGCCAGCAGTGGGACTAGCGGCTCCTACGAGCAGTACTTC
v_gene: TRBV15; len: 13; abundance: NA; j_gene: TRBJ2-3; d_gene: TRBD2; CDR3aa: CATQRGGTDTQYF; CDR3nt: TGTGCCACCCAGCGGGGAGGCACAGATACGCAGTATTTT
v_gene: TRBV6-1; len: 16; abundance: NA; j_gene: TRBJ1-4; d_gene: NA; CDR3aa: CASSEPKFATNEKLFF; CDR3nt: TGTGCCAGCAGTGAGCCTAAATTTGCAACTAATGAAAAACTGTTTTTT
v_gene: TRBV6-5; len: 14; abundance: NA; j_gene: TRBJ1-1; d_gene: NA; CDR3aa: CASTRTDRNTEAFF; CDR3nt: TGTGCCAGCACCAGAACGGACAGGAACACTGAAGCTTTCTTT
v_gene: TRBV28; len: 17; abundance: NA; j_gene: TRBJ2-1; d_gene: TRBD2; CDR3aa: CASSPGLAGFSYNEQFF; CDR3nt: TGTGCCAGCAGTCCAGGACTAGCGGGGTTCTCCTACAATGAGCAGTTCTTC
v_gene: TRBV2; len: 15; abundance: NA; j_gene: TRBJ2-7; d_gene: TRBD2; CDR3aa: CASSEMREGFYEQYF; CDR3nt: TGTGCCAGCAGTGAAATGCGGGAGGGCTTCTACGAGCAGTACTTC
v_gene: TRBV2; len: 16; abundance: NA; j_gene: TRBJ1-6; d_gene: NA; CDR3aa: CASSDPVSSYNSPLHF; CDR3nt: TGTGCCAGCAGTGACCCCGTCAGCTCCTATAATTCACCCCTCCACTTT
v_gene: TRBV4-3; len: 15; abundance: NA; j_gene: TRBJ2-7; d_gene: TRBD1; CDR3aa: CASSHRTGASYEQYF; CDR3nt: TGCGCCAGCAGCCACCGGACAGGGGCGTCCTACGAGCAGTACTTC
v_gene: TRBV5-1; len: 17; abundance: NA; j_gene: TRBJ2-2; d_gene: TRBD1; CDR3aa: CASSLVRTGGNTGELFF; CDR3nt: TGCGCCAGCAGCTTGGTACGGACAGGGGGTAACACCGGGGAGCTGTTTTTT
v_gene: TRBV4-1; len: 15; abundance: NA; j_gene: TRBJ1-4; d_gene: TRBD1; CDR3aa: CASSQDEGTGRRLFF; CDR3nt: TGCGCCAGCAGCCAAGACGAGGGGACAGGCCGAAGGCTGTTTTTT
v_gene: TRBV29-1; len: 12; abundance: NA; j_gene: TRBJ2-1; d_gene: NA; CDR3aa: CSVGNSYNEQFF; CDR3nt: TGCAGCGTTGGAAACAGCTACAATGAGCAGTTCTTC
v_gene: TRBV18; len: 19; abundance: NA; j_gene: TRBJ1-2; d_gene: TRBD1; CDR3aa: CASSLYPGQGQDPNYGYTF; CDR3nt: TGTGCCAGCTCACTATATCCGGGACAGGGTCAAGATCCTAACTATGGCTACACCTTC
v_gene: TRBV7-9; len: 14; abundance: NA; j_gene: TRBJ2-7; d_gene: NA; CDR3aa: CASSPGMGTYEQYF; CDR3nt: TGTGCCAGCAGCCCCGGGATGGGGACCTACGAGCAGTACTTC
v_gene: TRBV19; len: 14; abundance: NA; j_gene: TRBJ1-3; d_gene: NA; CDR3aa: CASSMVLSGNTIYF; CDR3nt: TGTGCCAGTAGTATGGTACTCTCTGGAAACACCATATATTTT
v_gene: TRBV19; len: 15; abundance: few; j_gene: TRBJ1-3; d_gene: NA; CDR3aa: CASSIDGSSGNTIYF; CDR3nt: TGTGCCAGTAGTATAGATGGCTCCTCTGGAAACACCATATATTTT
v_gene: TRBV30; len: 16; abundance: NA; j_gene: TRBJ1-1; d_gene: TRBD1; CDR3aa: CAWSVPWTGGLTEAFF; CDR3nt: TGTGCCTGGAGTGTACCCTGGACAGGCGGTCTGACTGAAGCTTTCTTT
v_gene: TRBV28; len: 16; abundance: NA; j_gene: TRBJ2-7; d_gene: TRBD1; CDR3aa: CASSSAGQGLGYEQYF; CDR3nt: TGTGCCAGCAGTTCTGCGGGACAGGGCCTCGGTTACGAGCAGTACTTC
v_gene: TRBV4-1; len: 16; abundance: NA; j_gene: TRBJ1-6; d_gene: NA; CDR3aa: CASSVRVEGWNSPLHF; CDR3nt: TGCGCCAGCAGCGTACGCGTGGAGGGTTGGAATTCACCCCTCCACTTT
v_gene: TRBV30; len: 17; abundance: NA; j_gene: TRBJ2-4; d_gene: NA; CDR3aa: CAWSPLRAPGGKNIQYF; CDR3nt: TGTGCCTGGAGCCCCCTCCGGGCGCCCGGGGGCAAAAACATTCAGTACTTC
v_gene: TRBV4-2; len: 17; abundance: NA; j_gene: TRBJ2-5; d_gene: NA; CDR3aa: CASSPTRNAPVSGTQYF; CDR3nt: TGTGCCAGCAGCCCGACAAGGAACGCCCCGGTTAGCGGGACCCAGTACTTC
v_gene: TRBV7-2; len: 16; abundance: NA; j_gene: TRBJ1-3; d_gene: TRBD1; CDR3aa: CASSLVSRTGVDTIYF; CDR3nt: TGTGCCAGCAGCTTAGTCTCGAGGACAGGGGTCGACACCATATATTTT
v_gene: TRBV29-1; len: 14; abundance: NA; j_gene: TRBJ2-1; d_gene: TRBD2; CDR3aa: CSVGLAGGRDEQFF; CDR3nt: TGCAGCGTCGGCCTAGCGGGGGGGCGTGATGAGCAGTTCTTC
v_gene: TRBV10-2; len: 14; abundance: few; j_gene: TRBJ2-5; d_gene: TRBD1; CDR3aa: CASSPGGLTETQYF; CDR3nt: TGCGCCAGCAGTCCAGGGGGTCTGACTGAGACCCAGTACTTC
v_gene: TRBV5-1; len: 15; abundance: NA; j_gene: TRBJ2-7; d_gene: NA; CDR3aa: CASSLSTKPAREQYF; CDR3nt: TGCGCCAGCAGCTTGTCCACCAAGCCCGCCCGCGAGCAGTACTTC
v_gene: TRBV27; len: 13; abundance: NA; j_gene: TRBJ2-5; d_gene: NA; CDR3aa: CASSTDSQETQYF; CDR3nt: TGTGCCAGCAGTACGGACAGTCAAGAGACCCAGTACTTC
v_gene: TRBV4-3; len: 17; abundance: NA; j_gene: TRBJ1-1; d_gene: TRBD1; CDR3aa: CASSQYKEGQGPFGAFF; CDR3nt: TGCGCCAGCAGCCAATATAAAGAGGGACAGGGGCCCTTTGGAGCTTTCTTT
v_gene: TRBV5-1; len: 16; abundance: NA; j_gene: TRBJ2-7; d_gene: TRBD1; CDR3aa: CASSFCCDRGFYEQYF; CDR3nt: TGCGCCAGCAGCTTTTGTTGTGACAGGGGCTTCTACGAGCAGTACTTC
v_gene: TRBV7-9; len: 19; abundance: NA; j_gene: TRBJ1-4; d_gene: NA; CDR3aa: CASSFSGILRGGVGEKLFF; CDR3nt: TGTGCCAGCAGCTTCTCTGGGATCCTACGAGGGGGGGTAGGGGAAAAACTGTTTTTT
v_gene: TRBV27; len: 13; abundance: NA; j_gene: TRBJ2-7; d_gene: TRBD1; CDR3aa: CASSSRTGDEQYF; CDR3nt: TGTGCCAGCAGTTCCCGGACAGGGGACGAGCAGTACTTC